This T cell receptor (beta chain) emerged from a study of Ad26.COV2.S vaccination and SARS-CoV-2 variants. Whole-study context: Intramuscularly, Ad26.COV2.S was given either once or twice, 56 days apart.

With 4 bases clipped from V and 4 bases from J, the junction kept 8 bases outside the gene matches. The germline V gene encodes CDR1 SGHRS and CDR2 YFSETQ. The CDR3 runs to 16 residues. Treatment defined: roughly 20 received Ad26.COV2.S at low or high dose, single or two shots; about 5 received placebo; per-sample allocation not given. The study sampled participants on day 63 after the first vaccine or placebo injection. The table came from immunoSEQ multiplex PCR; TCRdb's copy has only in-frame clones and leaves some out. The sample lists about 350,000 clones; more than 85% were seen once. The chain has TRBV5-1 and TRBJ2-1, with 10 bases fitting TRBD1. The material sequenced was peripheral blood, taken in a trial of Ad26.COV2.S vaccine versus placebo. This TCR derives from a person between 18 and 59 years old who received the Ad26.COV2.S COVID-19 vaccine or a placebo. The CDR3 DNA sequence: TGCGCCAGCAGCAGCGGACAGGGGGTTTTTTACAATGAGCAGTTCTTC. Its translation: CASSSGQGVFYNEQFF.